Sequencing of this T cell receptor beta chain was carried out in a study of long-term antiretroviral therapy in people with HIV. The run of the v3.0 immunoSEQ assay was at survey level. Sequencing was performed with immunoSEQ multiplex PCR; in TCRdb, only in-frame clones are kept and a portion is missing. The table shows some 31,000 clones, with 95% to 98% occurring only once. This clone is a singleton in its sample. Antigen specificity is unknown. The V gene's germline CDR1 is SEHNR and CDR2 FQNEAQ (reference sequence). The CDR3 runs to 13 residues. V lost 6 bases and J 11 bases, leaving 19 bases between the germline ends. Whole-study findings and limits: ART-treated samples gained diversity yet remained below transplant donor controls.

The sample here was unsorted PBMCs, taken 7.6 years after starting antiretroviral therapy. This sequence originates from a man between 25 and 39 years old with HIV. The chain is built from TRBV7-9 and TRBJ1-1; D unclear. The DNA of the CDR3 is TGTGCCAGCAGGCCCGAGGGAGGCCTCGGGGCTTTCTTT. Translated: CASRPEGGLGAFF.